The 4 T cell receptor beta chains presented below share a single source sample, sequenced in a study of T cell clonotyping in hematopoietic cell transplantation. Measured with immunoSEQ multiplex PCR; TCRdb has only the in-frame clones, and not every one. The sample gives approximately 16,000 clones, 85% to 90% of which show up once; around 2.5% is in the top ten. Sequencing input: peripheral blood mononuclear cells. These receptors came from a man aged 50-60 years in good health. Some clones in this sample may be carry-over from other donors' samples.

The chain is built from TRBV6-6 and TRBJ1-4; D is unclear. Germline values: CDR1 MNHNY, CDR2 SVGAGI (reference sequence). The CDR3 runs 13 residues. The germline V and J ends were trimmed by 4 bases and 6 bases, with 9 bases remaining between them. The CDR3 protein is CASSWSTDEKLFF. CDR3 sequence (DNA): TGTGCCAGCAGTTGGTCGACCGATGAAAAACTGTTTTTT.

Concerning this clone: Other DNA sequences within the sample encode an identical CDR3. The chain joins TRBV5-1 to TRBJ1-5; 7 bases match TRBD1. The CDR3 has 14 amino acids. CDR1 SGHRS and CDR2 YFSETQ come from the germline V gene. V was pared by 0 bases and J by 6 bases, with 3 bases of the junction left unmatched. This CDR3 is CASSLEGAGQPQHF. The CDR3 bases are TGCGCCAGCAGCTTGGAGGGGGCAGGTCAGCCCCAGCATTTT.

The chain joins TRBV14 to TRBJ1-2; D not resolved. Trimming cost V 4 bases and J 3 bases, with 9 bases left between them. This CDR3 is 13 amino acids long. Germline values: CDR1 SGHDN, CDR2 FVKESK. The CDR3: CASSRTDYYGYTF. The DNA for the CDR3 is TGTGCCAGCAGCCGGACGGATTACTATGGCTACACCTTC. Complete variable domain (other parts from reference TRBV14 and TRBJ1-2): EAGVTQFPSHSVIEKGQTVTLRCDPISGHDNLYWYRRVMGKEIKFLLHFVKESKQDESGMPNNRFLAERTGGTYSTLKVQPAELEDSGVYFCASSRTDYYGYTFGSGTRLTVV.

This chain links TRBV5-8 with TRBJ1-2; D gene unclear. V shed 7 bases and J shed 0 bases, with 13 bases lying between them. Germline CDR1 and CDR2: SGHTS and YDEGEE. The CDR3 runs to 14 residues. The CDR3 sequence: CASGSVLANYGYTF. The CDR3 DNA reads TGTGCCAGCGGGTCAGTGCTAGCTAACTATGGCTACACCTTC.